A selection of T cell receptor beta chains follows, all from one sample in a study of blood T cells in healthy people across ages. TCRdb re-called the 5' RACE reads through MiXCR, storing one row per CDR3 protein. The sample has 1.5 million to 2 million distinct CDR3 sequences, 39% seen once. Sequencing was carried out using blood. These receptors all stem from a human donor in good health. CDR3s include the opening cysteine and the closing phenylalanine or tryptophan. A D gene is named only where the DNA matches it firmly. Part of the rows lack a size; the others show once, few, many or a class for expanded clones.

D: TRBD1; V: TRBV30; size: -; J: TRBJ1-2; DNA: TGTGCCTGGAGTCCAGGACAGGGCTATGGCTACACCTTC; CDR3: CAWSPGQGYGYTF
D: TRBD1; V: TRBV19; size: once; J: TRBJ1-2; DNA: TGTGCCAGTAGTACCAACAGGGGTTTGCATGGCTACACCTTC; CDR3: CASSTNRGLHGYTF
D: TRBD1; V: TRBV12-3/TRBV12-4; size: -; J: TRBJ1-4; DNA: TGTGCCAGCAGTGACCGGACAGGGGGCAAGAAACTGTTTTTT; CDR3: CASSDRTGGKKLFF
D: -; V: TRBV6-5; size: few; J: TRBJ1-2; DNA: TGTGCCAGCAGCCTAGGAGGACAATGGACCCATGGCTACACCTTC; CDR3: CASSLGGQWTHGYTF
D: TRBD2; V: TRBV20-1; size: -; J: TRBJ2-5; DNA: TGCAGTGCTGTACGGCCTAGCGGGGTACAAGAGAACCAGTACTTC; CDR3: CSAVRPSGVQENQYF
D: TRBD2; V: TRBV27; size: few; J: TRBJ2-5; DNA: TGTGCCACCTCACAAACGGGGGGACTGGTTGAGCAGTACTTC; CDR3: CATSQTGGLVEQYF
D: -; V: TRBV9; size: few; J: TRBJ2-4; DNA: TGTGCCAGCAGCGTAGACAGCGCTCGAAACATTCAGTACTTC; CDR3: CASSVDSARNIQYF
D: -; V: TRBV20-1; size: -; J: TRBJ1-3; DNA: TGCAGTGCTAGAGATATAAAGGTATCGCCTGGAAACACCATATATTTT; CDR3: CSARDIKVSPGNTIYF
D: -; V: TRBV28; size: -; J: TRBJ2-3; DNA: TGTGCCAGCAGAACCCCAGGGGGGGAAGTCACAGATACGCAGTATTTT; CDR3: CASRTPGGEVTDTQYF
D: -; V: TRBV2; size: -; J: TRBJ2-5; DNA: TGTGCCAGCGTCGACGGGTCAGGCCAAGAGACCCAGTACTTC; CDR3: CASVDGSGQETQYF
D: -; V: TRBV3-1; size: few; J: TRBJ1-2; DNA: TGTGCCAGCAGCCGACCATCCTATGGCTACACCTTC; CDR3: CASSRPSYGYTF
D: -; V: TRBV5-5; size: -; J: TRBJ1-1; DNA: TGTGCCAGCAGCTTGTGGCTGGGTCCCAACACTGAAGCTTTCTTT; CDR3: CASSLWLGPNTEAFF
D: TRBD1; V: TRBV12-3/TRBV12-4; size: -; J: TRBJ2-1; DNA: TGTGCCAGCAGTGGCAGCGACAGGGGTTATTCTATCTCCTACAATGAGCAGTTCTTC; CDR3: CASSGSDRGYSISYNEQFF
D: -; V: TRBV6-2/TRBV6-3; size: -; J: TRBJ1-1; DNA: TGTGCCAGCAGGCATTTGGCCGAGAAAACTGAAGCTTTCTTT; CDR3: CASRHLAEKTEAFF
D: -; V: TRBV20-1; size: -; J: TRBJ1-1; DNA: TGCAGTGCTAGTAGGACGGTTTTTAACACTGAAGCTTTCTTT; CDR3: CSASRTVFNTEAFF
D: -; V: TRBV20-1; size: few; J: TRBJ1-2; DNA: TGCAGTGCTAGTGAGCAGCCCCAGCGATATGGCTACACCTTC; CDR3: CSASEQPQRYGYTF
D: -; V: TRBV5-1; size: many; J: TRBJ1-1; DNA: TGTGCCAGCAGCTCAGGGGACACTGAAGCTTTCTTT; CDR3: CASSSGDTEAFF
D: -; V: TRBV18; size: -; J: TRBJ2-4; DNA: TGTGCCAGCTCACCAGACGGGTCCAAAAACATTCAGTACTTC; CDR3: CASSPDGSKNIQYF
D: -; V: TRBV15; size: -; J: TRBJ2-5; DNA: TGTGCCACCAGCAAGGGGAGTGACGGGGAGACCCAGTACTTC; CDR3: CATSKGSDGETQYF
D: -; V: TRBV7-2; size: -; J: TRBJ2-3; DNA: TGTGCCAGCAGTCGCTTGACAGGAGAGGGGTCCAGAGATACGCAGTATTTT; CDR3: CASSRLTGEGSRDTQYF
D: TRBD1; V: TRBV29-1; size: few; J: TRBJ1-2; DNA: TGCAGCGTCTCCCTGACAGGGGCCAACTATGGCTACACCTTC; CDR3: CSVSLTGANYGYTF
D: -; V: TRBV5-1; size: -; J: TRBJ1-1; DNA: TGCGCCAGCAGCGTACTTACGAACACTGAAGCTTTCTTT; CDR3: CASSVLTNTEAFF
D: TRBD1; V: TRBV20-1; size: -; J: TRBJ1-1; DNA: TGCAGTGTCCAAAGGGGGCGCGCGGACACTGAAGCTTTCTTT; CDR3: CSVQRGRADTEAFF
D: -; V: TRBV4-2; size: -; J: TRBJ2-5; DNA: TGTGCCAGCAACCTAGGGACCAACCAAGAGACCCAGTACTTC; CDR3: CASNLGTNQETQYF
D: -; V: TRBV7-9; size: many; J: TRBJ2-5; DNA: TGTGCCAGCAGCTTAGGAAGCGTCCAAGAGACCCAGTACTTC; CDR3: CASSLGSVQETQYF
D: TRBD2; V: TRBV4-3; size: -; J: TRBJ2-1; DNA: TGCGCCAGCAGCCAAGCTCTAGCGGGGGGCGGCGCTAATGAGCAGTTCTTC; CDR3: CASSQALAGGGANEQFF
D: TRBD2; V: TRBV28; size: -; J: TRBJ2-7; DNA: TGTGCCAGCACTCCGGGGGGGGCAAGGGCGAAATTTTACGAGCAGTACTTC; CDR3: CASTPGGARAKFYEQYF
D: TRBD2; V: TRBV15; size: -; J: TRBJ2-2; DNA: TGTGCCACCAGCCCGATAGCGGGGGTGGGCAGGGAGCTGTTTTTT; CDR3: CATSPIAGVGRELFF
D: TRBD2; V: TRBV7-9; size: few; J: TRBJ2-5; DNA: TGTGCCAGCAGCTTGGATACTAGCGTGTACCAAGAGACCCAGTACTTC; CDR3: CASSLDTSVYQETQYF
D: -; V: TRBV7-3; size: few; J: TRBJ2-5; DNA: TGTGCCAGCAGCTTAATGGGGCAGATCCAAGAGACCCAGTACTTC; CDR3: CASSLMGQIQETQYF
D: -; V: TRBV4-3; size: -; J: TRBJ2-1; DNA: TGCGCCAGCAGCCAGATTCTCCTCAGGGGCGATGAGCAGTTCTTC; CDR3: CASSQILLRGDEQFF
D: TRBD2; V: TRBV10-3; size: few; J: TRBJ2-1; DNA: TGTGCCATCAAACTCGACGGGGGGGCCTACAATGAGCAGTTCTTC; CDR3: CAIKLDGGAYNEQFF
D: TRBD2; V: TRBV2; size: -; J: TRBJ2-3; DNA: TGTGCCAGCGCGATTAGCGGGGGGGCAGATACGCAGTATTTT; CDR3: CASAISGGADTQYF
D: TRBD1; V: TRBV12-3/TRBV12-4; size: -; J: TRBJ1-2; DNA: TGTGCCAGCAGTTTGTCCAGGGACAGGGATAGGAACACCTTC; CDR3: CASSLSRDRDRNTF
D: -; V: TRBV12-3/TRBV12-4; size: -; J: TRBJ2-2; DNA: TGTGCCAGCCTATTGGGGGCGGGGTACACCGGGGAGCTGTTTTTT; CDR3: CASLLGAGYTGELFF
D: TRBD2; V: TRBV25-1; size: -; J: TRBJ2-1; DNA: TGTGCCAGCAGTGGCTCCCGGGGCGGGGGGCGGGGTAATGAGCAGTTCTTC; CDR3: CASSGSRGGGRGNEQFF
D: TRBD2; V: TRBV6-5; size: few; J: TRBJ2-3; DNA: TGTGCCAGCAGGTTTCGGGGGGGCTCAGATACGCAGTATTTT; CDR3: CASRFRGGSDTQYF